The rows below give T cell receptor beta chains drawn from one sample of a study of CD8+CD57+ T cells in acquired aplastic anemia. One entry per CDR3 protein results from TCRdb running MiXCR on the reads. The sample has 200,000 or so distinct CDR3 sequences; 55% to 70% are singletons. The sequencing sample was made of sorted CD4+, CD8+, or CD8+CD57+ T cells (not recorded which) from PBMCs. The receptors here all came from a human donor with severe aplastic anemia or a healthy control (not recorded which). CDR3s include the opening cysteine and the closing phenylalanine or tryptophan. The D gene is left open where the match is weak. Clone size is stated in some rows and not others, as once, few, many or a class when expanded.

abundance,d_gene,v_gene,j_gene,CDR3nt,CDR3aa
-,TRBD1,TRBV5-1,TRBJ1-5,TGCGCCAGCAGCTCACAGGGGGCGCAGGATCAGCCCCAGCATTTT,CASSSQGAQDQPQHF
-,TRBD1,TRBV24-1,TRBJ2-5,TGTGCCACCAGTGACCCAGGACAGGGGTTGGAGACCCAGTACTTC,CATSDPGQGLETQYF
many,TRBD1,TRBV27,TRBJ2-7,TGTGCCAGCAGCCCCGGGACAGGGGTGTACGAGCAGTACTTC,CASSPGTGVYEQYF
-,-,TRBV9,TRBJ1-1,TGTGCCAGCAGCCCCGGGCAGGCCACTGAAGCTTTCTTT,CASSPGQATEAFF
-,-,TRBV7-3,TRBJ1-6,TGTGCCAGCAGCCCCCTTGGTTGGGAGGGCAATTCACCCCTCCACTTT,CASSPLGWEGNSPLHF
many,TRBD2,TRBV20-1,TRBJ2-7,TGCAGTGCTAGAGATGAGGGACTAGCGGGGTACGAGCAGTACTTC,CSARDEGLAGYEQYF
many,TRBD1,TRBV6-4,TRBJ1-2,TGTGCCAGCAGTGACTTTCCGGGACAGTACTATGGCTACACCTTC,CASSDFPGQYYGYTF
-,-,TRBV9,TRBJ2-7,TGTGCCAGCAGCGGTTCCCGGGACGAGCAGTACTTC,CASSGSRDEQYF
few,-,TRBV7-9,TRBJ2-5,TGTGCCAGCAGCCCAGGGAAGGAGACCCAGTACTTC,CASSPGKETQYF
many,-,TRBV9,TRBJ1-6,TGTGCCAGCAGCGGTGAATACAGGCCCATAGATTCACCCCTCCACTTT,CASSGEYRPIDSPLHF
-,TRBD1,TRBV27,TRBJ2-7,TGTGCCAGCAGTTTATCGGGAAGGACAGGGGGCCACCCCTACGAGCAGTACTTC,CASSLSGRTGGHPYEQYF
-,-,TRBV7-9,TRBJ1-1,TGTGCCAGCAGCTTGGGCAGATCGGACACTGAAGCTTTCTTT,CASSLGRSDTEAFF
-,-,TRBV24-1,TRBJ1-5,TGTGCCACCAGTGCCGGGGGCAATCAGCCCCAGCATTTT,CATSAGGNQPQHF
-,TRBD1,TRBV24-1,TRBJ2-3,TGTGCCACCAGTGATCCCGGGACAGGGTCATCAGATACGCAGTATTTT,CATSDPGTGSSDTQYF
-,-,TRBV19,TRBJ2-5,TGTGCCAGTAGTGAAGGGGGTAATAGGGAGACCCAGTACTTC,CASSEGGNRETQYF
-,TRBD1,TRBV25-1,TRBJ1-4,TGTGCCAGCGGAGGGACAGGGGGCGGCCGGGACAGGGGGGTAACTAATGAAAAACTGTTTTTT,CASGGTGGGRDRGVTNEKLFF
few,-,TRBV20-1,TRBJ1-6,TGCAGTGCCCTTGACAGCAACAATTCACCCCTCCACTTT,CSALDSNNSPLHF
-,-,TRBV12-3/TRBV12-4,TRBJ1-4,TGTGCCAGTCGGGGGCAGACTAATGAAAAACTGTTTTTT,CASRGQTNEKLFF
-,-,TRBV7-9,TRBJ2-1,TGTGCCAGCACCACTCGGGGGTCCTACAATGAGCAGTTCTTC,CASTTRGSYNEQFF
-,TRBD2,TRBV7-2,TRBJ2-3,TGTGCCGGCAGCTTAGGGCTAGCGGGAGGGAACACAGATACGCAGTATTTT,CAGSLGLAGGNTDTQYF
-,-,TRBV2,TRBJ1-5,TGTGCCAGCAGTGACGGGCAGATAAGCAATCAGCCCCAGCATTTT,CASSDGQISNQPQHF
-,-,TRBV24-1,TRBJ2-2,TGTGCCACCAGTGGACCGACCGGGGAGCTGTTTTTT,CATSGPTGELFF
many,-,TRBV6-5,TRBJ2-7,TGTGCCAGCAGTTACTCGTGGCAATACTCCTACGAGCAGTACTTC,CASSYSWQYSYEQYF
-,-,TRBV29-1,TRBJ1-1,TGCAGCGTTGAAGAGGGACGGGTGAACACTGAAGCTTTCTTT,CSVEEGRVNTEAFF
-,TRBD1,TRBV7-9,TRBJ1-3,TGTGCTAGCAGCCGGACAGGGACGGAGTATAAGGCCCGAAACACCATATATTTT,CASSRTGTEYKARNTIYF
-,-,TRBV7-8,TRBJ2-5,TGTGCCAGCATTCGACGGAACCAAGAGACCCAGTACTTC,CASIRRNQETQYF
-,TRBD2,TRBV7-9,TRBJ2-5,TGTGCCAGCAGCTTAGACCTCGCCCTTAGCGGGGGGGGTGACACCCAGTACTTC,CASSLDLALSGGGDTQYF
-,TRBD1,TRBV29-1,TRBJ2-1,TGCAGCGACGGACAGGGAACCTACAATGAGCAGTTCTTC,CSDGQGTYNEQFF
-,TRBD1,TRBV25-1,TRBJ2-7,TGTGCCAGCAGCCGGACAGGGACTTCCTACGAGCAGTACTTC,CASSRTGTSYEQYF
-,TRBD1,TRBV5-6,TRBJ1-6,TGTGCCAGCAGCTACGGACAGGGAGGTTCACCCCTCCACTTT,CASSYGQGGSPLHF
-,TRBD1,TRBV20-1,TRBJ2-1,TGCAGTGCTCTAGGACAGGGGGGCTACAATGAGCAGTTCTTC,CSALGQGGYNEQFF
-,TRBD2,TRBV7-8,TRBJ2-7,TGTGCCAGCAGCTTCTTACTAGCGGGGGCCTACGAGCAGTACTTC,CASSFLLAGAYEQYF
-,TRBD1,TRBV10-3,TRBJ1-3,TGTGCCACAACGGACAGGACGGTCTCTGGAAACACCATATATTTT,CATTDRTVSGNTIYF
-,-,TRBV24-1,TRBJ1-3,TGTGCCACCAGTTATGGAAATGCCATATATTTT,CATSYGNAIYF
-,-,TRBV20-1,TRBJ1-2,TGCAGTGCTAGAGCAAAGACGGTAAACTATGGCTACACCTTC,CSARAKTVNYGYTF
many,-,TRBV20-1,TRBJ1-2,TGCAGTGCTAGAGATCAGGCCAACCAATTGCCCCTCTATGGCTACACCTTC,CSARDQANQLPLYGYTF
many,TRBD1,TRBV19,TRBJ1-1,TGTGCCAGTAGCGCGACAGGGGGCACTGAAGCTTTCTTT,CASSATGGTEAFF
-,-,TRBV19,TRBJ1-1,TGTGCCAGTGGTTGGGGTGACACTGAAGCTTTCTTT,CASGWGDTEAFF
-,TRBD1,TRBV12-3/TRBV12-4,TRBJ1-2,TGTGCCAGCAGTCCGGGACAGGTCTATGGCTACACCTTC,CASSPGQVYGYTF
-,TRBD2,TRBV7-9,TRBJ2-7,TGTGCCAGCAGCCCGCAACTAGCGGGAACCTACGAGCAGTACTTC,CASSPQLAGTYEQYF
-,-,TRBV12-3/TRBV12-4,TRBJ1-5,TGTGCCAGCAGTTTAAATCCAAGCTGGCAGCCCCAGCATTTT,CASSLNPSWQPQHF
-,TRBD2,TRBV20-1,TRBJ2-5,TGCAGTGCGAATCTAGCGGTCCTACCAGGGACCCAGTACTTC,CSANLAVLPGTQYF
-,TRBD2,TRBV11-1,TRBJ2-2,TGTGCCAGCAGCTTAGGGCTAGCGGGAACCGGGGAGCTGTTTTTT,CASSLGLAGTGELFF
-,-,TRBV19,TRBJ1-5,TGTGCCAGTAGTATAGGAGGGGGAGGTCAGCCCCAGCATTTT,CASSIGGGGQPQHF
-,-,TRBV15,TRBJ1-5,TGTGCCACCAGGGGTAGCAATCAGCCCCAGCATTTT,CATRGSNQPQHF
-,TRBD2,TRBV10-3,TRBJ2-7,TGTGCCATCAGTGCCACTAGCGGAATATACGAGCAGTACTTC,CAISATSGIYEQYF
-,-,TRBV7-2,TRBJ2-1,TGTGCCAGCAGCTTATTCGTACCCTACAATGAGCAGTTCTTC,CASSLFVPYNEQFF
-,TRBD1,TRBV7-9,TRBJ1-2,TGTGCCAGCAGCTTAGGAGGGACAGGGTATGGCTACACCTTC,CASSLGGTGYGYTF
few,-,TRBV19,TRBJ1-6,TGTGCCAGTAGTATATTGCAGGATACGAATTCACCCCTCCACTTT,CASSILQDTNSPLHF
few,TRBD1,TRBV7-9,TRBJ2-5,TGTGCCAGCAGCTTGACAGGGGGCTTCCAAGAGACCCAGTACTTC,CASSLTGGFQETQYF